These T cell receptor beta chains were read from a single sample in a study of identical twins. TCRdb redid the calling of the 5' RACE reads with MiXCR, one entry per CDR3 protein. Among 310,000 or so distinct CDR3 sequences listed, about 8% were seen once. The sample was also linked to a second study, of yellow fever vaccine responses in identical twins.

Input material: memory (CD45RO+) T cells sorted from blood. Receptors were obtained from a woman between 18 and 30 years old in good health. Both conserved end residues are part of each CDR3. Some rows mark clone size as missing; the rest say once, few, many or name a class of expanded clone.

v_gene	abundance	len	j_gene	CDR3aa
TRBV2	-	18	TRBJ2-2	CASSATGTSGRAAGELFF
TRBV12-3/TRBV12-4	many	14	TRBJ1-5	CASSLLDPGQPQHF
TRBV12-3/TRBV12-4	many	16	TRBJ2-1	CASSLLAGVGYNEQFF
TRBV11-2	-	13	TRBJ1-1	CASSIGRNTEAFF
TRBV27	-	15	TRBJ2-3	CATLPGPASTDTQYF
TRBV7-2	few	15	TRBJ1-1	CASSLGGRANTEAFF
TRBV20-1	-	15	TRBJ2-3	CSASGGRGTTDTQYF
TRBV14	many	14	TRBJ1-1	CASSQFSSVTEAFF
TRBV27	-	14	TRBJ2-3	CASSLLVRPDTQYF
TRBV20-1	-	17	TRBJ2-1	CSAIPATSGRVVNEQFF
TRBV2	many	16	TRBJ1-6	CASSEGLSSYNSPLHF